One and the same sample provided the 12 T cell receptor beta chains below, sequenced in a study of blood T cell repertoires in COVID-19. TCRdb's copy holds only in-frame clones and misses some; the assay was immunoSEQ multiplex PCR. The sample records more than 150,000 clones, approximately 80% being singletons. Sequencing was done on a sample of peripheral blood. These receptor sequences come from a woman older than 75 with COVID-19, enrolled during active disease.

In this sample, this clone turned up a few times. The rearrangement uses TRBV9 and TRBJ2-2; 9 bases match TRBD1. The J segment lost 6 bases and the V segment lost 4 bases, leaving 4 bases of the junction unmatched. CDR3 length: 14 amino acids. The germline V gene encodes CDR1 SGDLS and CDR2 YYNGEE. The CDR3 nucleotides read TGTGCCAGCAGCAGACAGGGGGAGTCCGGGGAGCTGTTTTTT. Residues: CASSRQGESGELFF.

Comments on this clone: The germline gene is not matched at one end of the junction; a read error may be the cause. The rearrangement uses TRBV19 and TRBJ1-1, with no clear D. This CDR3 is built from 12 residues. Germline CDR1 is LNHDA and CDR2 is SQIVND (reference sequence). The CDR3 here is CASSSAGEGWIF. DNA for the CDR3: TGTGCCAGTAGTAGTGCGGGTGAAGGGTGGATCTTT.

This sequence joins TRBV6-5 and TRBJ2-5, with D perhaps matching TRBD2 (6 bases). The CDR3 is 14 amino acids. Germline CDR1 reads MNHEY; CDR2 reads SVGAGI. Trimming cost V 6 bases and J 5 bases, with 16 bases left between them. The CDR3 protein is CASSAWGRGETQYF. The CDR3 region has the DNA TGTGCCAGCAGCGCGTGGGGTCGGGGGGAGACCCAGTACTTC.

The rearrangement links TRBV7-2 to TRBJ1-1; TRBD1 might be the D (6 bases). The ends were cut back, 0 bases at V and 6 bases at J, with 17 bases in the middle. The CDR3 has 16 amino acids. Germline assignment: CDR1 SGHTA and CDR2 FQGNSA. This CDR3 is CASSLARGGGFAEAFF. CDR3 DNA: TGTGCCAGCAGCTTAGCGCGTGGGGGGGGCTTCGCTGAAGCTTTCTTT.

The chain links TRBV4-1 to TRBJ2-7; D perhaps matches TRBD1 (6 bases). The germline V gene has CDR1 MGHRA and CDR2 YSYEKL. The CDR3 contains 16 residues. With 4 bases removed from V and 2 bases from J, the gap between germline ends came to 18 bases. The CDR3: CASSPSERDTTYEQYF. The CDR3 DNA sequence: TGCGCCAGCAGCCCGTCCGAAAGGGACACAACCTACGAGCAGTACTTC.

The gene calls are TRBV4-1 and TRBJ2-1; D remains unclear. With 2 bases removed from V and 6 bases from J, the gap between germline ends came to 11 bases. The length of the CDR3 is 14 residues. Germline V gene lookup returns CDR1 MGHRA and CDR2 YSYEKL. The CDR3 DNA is TGCGCCAGCAGCCAAAGTTCTAGGTTCAATGAGCAGTTCTTC. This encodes CASSQSSRFNEQFF.

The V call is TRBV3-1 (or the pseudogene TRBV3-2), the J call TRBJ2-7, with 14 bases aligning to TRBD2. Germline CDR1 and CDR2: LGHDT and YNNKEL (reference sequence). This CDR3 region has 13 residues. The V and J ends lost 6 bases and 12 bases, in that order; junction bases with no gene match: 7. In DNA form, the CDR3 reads TGTGCCAGCAGTCTGGGACTAGCGGGAGTTAGGTACTTC. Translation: CASSLGLAGVRYF.

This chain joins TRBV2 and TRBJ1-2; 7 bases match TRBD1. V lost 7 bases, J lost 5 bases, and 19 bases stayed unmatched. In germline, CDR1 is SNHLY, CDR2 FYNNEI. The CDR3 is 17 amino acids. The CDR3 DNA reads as TGTGCCAGCAAAGCGCCCTCCGGGACAGAACAAAGATATGGCTACACCTTC. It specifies CASKAPSGTEQRYGYTF.

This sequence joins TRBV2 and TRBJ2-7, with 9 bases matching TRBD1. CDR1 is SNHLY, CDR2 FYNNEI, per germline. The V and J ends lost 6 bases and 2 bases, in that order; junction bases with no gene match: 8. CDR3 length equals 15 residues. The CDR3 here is CASSPGQGEAYEQYF. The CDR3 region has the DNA TGTGCCAGCAGCCCGGGACAGGGAGAGGCCTACGAGCAGTACTTC.

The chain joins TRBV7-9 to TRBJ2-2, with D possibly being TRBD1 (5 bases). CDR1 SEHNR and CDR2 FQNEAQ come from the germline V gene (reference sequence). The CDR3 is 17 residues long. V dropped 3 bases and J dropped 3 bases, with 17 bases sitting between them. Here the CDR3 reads CASSLVFQQVYTGELFF. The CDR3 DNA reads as TGTGCCAGCAGCTTGGTTTTTCAACAGGTCTACACCGGGGAGCTGTTTTTT.

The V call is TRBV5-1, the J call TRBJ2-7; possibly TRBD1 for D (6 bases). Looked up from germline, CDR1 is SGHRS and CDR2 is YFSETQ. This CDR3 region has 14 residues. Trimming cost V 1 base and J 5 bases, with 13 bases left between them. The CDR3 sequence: CASSLMDSADEQYF. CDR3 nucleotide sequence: TGCGCCAGCAGCTTGATGGACAGTGCGGACGAGCAGTACTTC.

CDR3 loop: CASSGRELTDTQYF. The CDR3 nucleotides read TGTGCCAGCAGCGGGCGGGAGTTGACAGATACGCAGTATTTT. This chain joins TRBV7-8 and TRBJ2-3; 7 bases match TRBD2. This CDR3 spans 14 amino acids. Per germline, CDR1 SGHVS and CDR2 FQNEAQ. V gave up 5 bases and J gave up 3 bases; unmatched junction bases: 5.